This TCR beta chain was recovered during a study of OX40 agonist ivuxolimab in advanced cancers. The CDR3 is made up of 15 amino acids. V lost 1 base, J lost 3 bases, and 13 bases lay in between. The germline CDR1 and CDR2 sequences are LNHNV and YYDKDF (reference sequence). The repertoire was sequenced with immunoSEQ multiplex PCR; TCRdb's copy has only in-frame clones and lacks some. The sample lists about 140,000 clones, 90% occurring once. The TCR sequence derives from an adult with an advanced solid tumor such as melanoma, head and neck, liver or kidney cancer. The chain recombines TRBV15 with TRBJ2-7; D might be TRBD2 (6 bases). Sequenced here: CD4+ or CD8+ T cells sorted from blood, sampled in a trial of the OX40 agonist ivuxolimab. In nucleotides, the CDR3 is TGTGCCACCAGCAGAGGGGGGGACCAACTCTACGAGCAGTACTTC. Translating gives CATSRGGDQLYEQYF.